These 9 T cell receptor beta chains originate from one sample sequenced in a study of blood T cell repertoires in COVID-19. Clones were sequenced by immunoSEQ multiplex PCR, and TCRdb holds only the in-frame ones, with some missing. The sample includes about 90,000 clones, about 88% seen only once; the top ten take more than 1%. The sequencing sample was made of peripheral blood. These receptors were obtained from a man at least 80 years old with active or convalescent COVID-19.

J is TRBJ2-5 and V is TRBV4-1, with TRBD1 matching 9 bases. CDR3 length equals 13 residues. Germline V gene data show CDR1 as MGHRA and CDR2 as YSYEKL. V dropped 4 bases and J dropped 5; count of bases not matched to a gene: 2. Here the CDR3 reads CASSRGTGETQYF. CDR3 nucleotides: TGCGCCAGCAGCCGGGGGACAGGGGAGACCCAGTACTTC.

This clone was counted only a few times. J is TRBJ1-1 and V is TRBV3-1 (or the pseudogene TRBV3-2), with TRBD1 matching over 10 bases. The CDR3 contains 16 residues. V lost 4 bases to trimming and J lost 4 bases; unmatched junction nucleotides: 9. CDR1 is LGHDT and CDR2 is YNNKEL in the germline V gene (reference sequence). Here the CDR3 reads CASSRPGQGQGTEAFF. CDR3 DNA: TGTGCCAGCAGCCGACCGGGACAGGGGCAAGGCACTGAAGCTTTCTTT.

The gene calls are TRBV5-1 and TRBJ2-2; 8 positions match TRBD2. The V and J ends lost 5 bases and 2 bases, in that order; junction bases with no gene match: 2. This CDR3 has 14 amino acids. The germline V gene encodes CDR1 SGHRS and CDR2 YFSETQ. The CDR3 protein is CASRLAVNTGELFF. The CDR3 region has the DNA TGCGCCAGCAGACTAGCGGTAAACACCGGGGAGCTGTTTTTT.

This clone was seen a handful of times. J is TRBJ1-6 and V is TRBV7-9; 7 bases align to TRBD1. The CDR3 covers 13 residues. Germline CDR1 is SEHNR and CDR2 is FQNEAQ (reference sequence). With 2 bases clipped from V and 8 bases from J, the junction kept 0 bases outside the gene matches. Here the CDR3 reads CASSLTGDSPLHF. The CDR3, as DNA: TGTGCCAGCAGCTTAACAGGGGATTCACCCCTCCACTTT.

This chain uses TRBV5-1 with TRBJ2-3; D possibly corresponds to TRBD2 (5 bases). This CDR3 has 16 amino acids. The germline V gene has CDR1 SGHRS and CDR2 YFSETQ. Trimming shortened V by 0 bases and J by 5 bases, and 16 bases separated the two germline ends. The CDR3 region is CASSLVTRVTGDTQYF. The DNA of the CDR3 is TGCGCCAGCAGCTTGGTCACTAGGGTCACGGGAGATACGCAGTATTTT.

This clone has only one observation. The chain combines TRBV5-1 with TRBJ1-1; TRBD1 might be the D (6 bases). Germline loops: CDR1 SGHRS, CDR2 YFSETQ. CDR3 length: 14 residues. Deletions cut 4 bases from V and 1 base from J, with 11 bases between. The CDR3 bases are TGCGCCAGCAGCACAGGGACGGAGAACACTGAAGCTTTCTTT. Amino acid sequence: CASSTGTENTEAFF.

The CDR3 sequence is CASSSDQGAYNEQFF. CDR3 nucleotide sequence: TGTGCCAGCTCATCTGACCAGGGGGCATACAATGAGCAGTTCTTC. This chain links TRBV18 with TRBJ2-1; 8 positions agree with TRBD1. Trimming took 5 bases from V and 4 from J; bases not matched to a gene: 7. Germline CDR1 KGHSH, CDR2 LQKENI. This CDR3 contains 15 residues. Full variable domain (rest looked up from reference TRBV18 and TRBJ2-1): NAGVMQNPRHLVRRRGQEARLRCSPMKGHSHVYWYRQLPEEGLKFMVYLQKENIIDESGMPKERFSAEFPKEGPSILRIQQVVRGDSAAYFCASSSDQGAYNEQFFGPGTRLTVL.

J is TRBJ2-7 and V is TRBV5-1, with TRBD2 matching 7 bases. Germline V gene data show CDR1 as SGHRS and CDR2 as YFSETQ. The ends lost 4 bases at V and 1 base at J; junction bases unmatched: 11. The CDR3 runs 16 residues. CDR3 nucleotide sequence: TGCGCCAGCAGCCAGCAGGGTGGCGGGAGATCCTACGAGCAGTACTTC. Translating it yields CASSQQGGGRSYEQYF.

The V gene is TRBV5-5, the J gene TRBJ2-5; 11 bases are shared with TRBD1. Germline-derived CDR1 and CDR2 are SGHKS and YYEKEE (reference sequence). The CDR3 totals 15 residues. Trimming took 0 bases from V and 7 from J; bases not matched to a gene: 5. The CDR3 DNA reads TGTGCCAGCAGCTTGGGGGGACAGGGGGTTGCGACCCAGTACTTC. Amino acid sequence: CASSLGGQGVATQYF.